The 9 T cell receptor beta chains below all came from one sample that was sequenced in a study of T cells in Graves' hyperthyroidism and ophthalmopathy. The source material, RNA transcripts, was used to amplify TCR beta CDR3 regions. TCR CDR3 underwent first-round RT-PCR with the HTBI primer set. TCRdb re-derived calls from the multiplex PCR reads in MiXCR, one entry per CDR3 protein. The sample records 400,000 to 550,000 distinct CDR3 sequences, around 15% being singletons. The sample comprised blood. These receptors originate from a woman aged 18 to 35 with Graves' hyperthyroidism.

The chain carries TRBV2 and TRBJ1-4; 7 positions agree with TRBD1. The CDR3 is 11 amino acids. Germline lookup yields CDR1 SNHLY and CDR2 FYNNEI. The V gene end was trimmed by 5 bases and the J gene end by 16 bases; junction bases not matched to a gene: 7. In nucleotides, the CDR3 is TGTGCCAGCAGTCGACGGGACAGCAAGTTTTTT. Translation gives CASSRRDSKFF.

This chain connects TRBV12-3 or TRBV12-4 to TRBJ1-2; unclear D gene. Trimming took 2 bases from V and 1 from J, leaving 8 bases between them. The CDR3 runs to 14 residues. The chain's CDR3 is CASSLWRDNYGYTF. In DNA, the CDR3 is TGTGCCAGCAGTTTATGGAGGGATAACTATGGCTACACCTTC.

The CDR3 coding sequence is TGTGCCTGGAGTCATGGGAACACTGAAGCTTTCTTT. Translating gives CAWSHGNTEAFF. The chain combines TRBV30 with TRBJ1-1, with D uncertain. The V end lost 2 bases, the J end lost 1 base, and 5 bases lay between the germline ends. The CDR3 loop spans 12 amino acids. Germline V gene data show CDR1 as GTSNPN and CDR2 as SVGIG (reference sequence).

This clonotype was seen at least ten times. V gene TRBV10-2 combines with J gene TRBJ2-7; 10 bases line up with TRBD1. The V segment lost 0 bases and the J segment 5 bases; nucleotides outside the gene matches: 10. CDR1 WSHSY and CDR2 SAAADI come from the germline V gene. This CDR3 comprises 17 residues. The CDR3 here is CASSESTGTGVSHEQYF. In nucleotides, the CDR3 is TGCGCCAGCAGTGAGTCCACCGGGACAGGGGTGAGCCACGAGCAGTACTTC.

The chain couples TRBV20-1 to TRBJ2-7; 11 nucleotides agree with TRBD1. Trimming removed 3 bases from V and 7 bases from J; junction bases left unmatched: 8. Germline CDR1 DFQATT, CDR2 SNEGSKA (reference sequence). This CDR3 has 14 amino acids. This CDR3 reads CSASLDRGPREQYF. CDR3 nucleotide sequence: TGCAGTGCTAGCCTGGACAGGGGGCCTCGGGAGCAGTACTTC.

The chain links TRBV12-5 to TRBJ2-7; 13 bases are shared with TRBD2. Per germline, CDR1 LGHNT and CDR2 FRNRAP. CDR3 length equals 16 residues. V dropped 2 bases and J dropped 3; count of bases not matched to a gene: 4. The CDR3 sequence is CASGLTSGRAVYEQYF. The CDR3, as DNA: TGTGCTAGTGGTTTGACTAGCGGGAGGGCCGTCTACGAGCAGTACTTC.

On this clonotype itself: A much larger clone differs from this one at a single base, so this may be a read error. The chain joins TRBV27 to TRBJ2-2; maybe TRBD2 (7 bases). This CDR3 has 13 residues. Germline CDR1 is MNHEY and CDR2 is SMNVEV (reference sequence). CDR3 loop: CASARGHTEELFF. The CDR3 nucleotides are TGTGCCAGCGCGCGGGGGCACACCGAGGAGCTGTTTTTT.

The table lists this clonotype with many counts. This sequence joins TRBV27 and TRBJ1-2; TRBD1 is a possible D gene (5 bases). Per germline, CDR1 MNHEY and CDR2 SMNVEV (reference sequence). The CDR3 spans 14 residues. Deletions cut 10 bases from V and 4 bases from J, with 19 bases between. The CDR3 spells CATGVGQGIYGYTF. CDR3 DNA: TGTGCCACCGGCGTGGGGCAAGGGATCTATGGCTACACCTTC.

The DNA of the CDR3 is TGTGCCAGCAGCCAAGATGTTAGCACCGCCTATGGCTACACCTTC. Its protein is CASSQDVSTAYGYTF. The V call is TRBV3-1, the J call TRBJ1-2; no clear D gene. Germline CDR1 reads LGHDT; CDR2 reads YNNKEL (reference sequence). Trimming shortened V by 0 bases and J by 4 bases, and 12 bases separated the two germline ends. The CDR3 runs 15 residues.